The 19 T cell receptor beta chains in this list originate from one sample, sequenced in a study of T-cell memory formation after mild COVID-19. TCRdb fed the 5' RACE reads into MiXCR, producing one record per CDR3 protein. The repertoire consists of approximately 440,000 distinct CDR3 sequences, with 15% to 20% occurring once and the leading ten covering approximately 8.1%. Specimen: PBMCs or a T cell subset sorted from them (not recorded which). These receptors all stem from an adult woman who had mild COVID-19 (a few samples of this study predate the infection). Cell type and time point are not known.

This clonotype was recorded a few times. The V gene is TRBV18, the J gene TRBJ2-1, with TRBD1 matching 7 bases. CDR3 size: 16 residues. The V and J ends lost 6 bases and 2 bases, in that order; junction bases with no gene match: 10. Per germline, CDR1 KGHSH and CDR2 LQKENI. CDR3 residues: CASSRSATGAYNEQFF. CDR3 DNA sequence: TGTGCCAGCTCCCGGAGCGCTACAGGGGCCTACAATGAGCAGTTCTTC.

This clonotype was seen a few times. This chain joins TRBV3-1 and TRBJ2-3; D is ambiguous. Germline V gene lookup returns CDR1 LGHDT and CDR2 YNNKEL (reference sequence). Trimming removed 1 base at V and 0 bases at J, with 8 bases between. The CDR3 is made up of 15 amino acids. The CDR3 here is CASSQGATSTDTQYF. The CDR3 bases are TGTGCCAGCAGCCAAGGGGCCACCAGCACAGATACGCAGTATTTT.

The chain combines TRBV14 with TRBJ1-5, with a tentative D call TRBD1 (5 bases). Trimming pared 1 base from V and 7 bases from J, leaving 14 bases between. The length of the CDR3 is 15 residues. Germline CDR1 is SGHDN and CDR2 is FVKESK. CDR3 sequence: CASSQGGVGVQPQHF. DNA of the CDR3: TGTGCCAGCAGCCAAGGAGGAGTAGGGGTGCAGCCCCAGCATTTT.

Only a few counts were recorded for this clonotype. V and J are TRBV7-9 and TRBJ2-6; a weak D match, TRBD1 (6 bases). CDR1 and CDR2 from the germline V gene are SEHNR and FQNEAQ (reference sequence). Trimming pared 0 bases from V and 4 bases from J, leaving 13 bases between. The CDR3 totals 17 residues. The CDR3 loop is CASSLAFTGSGANVLTF. The CDR3 DNA reads as TGTGCCAGCAGCTTAGCGTTCACAGGGTCCGGGGCCAACGTCCTGACTTTC.

This clonotype was counted between two and nine times. CDR3 DNA: TGTGCCAGCAGCTTGAGGACGACTAGCGGGGGGGCCGGGGAGACCCAGTACTTC. Encoded protein: CASSLRTTSGGAGETQYF. The chain couples TRBV5-6 to TRBJ2-5; 14 bases are shared with TRBD2. Germline loops: CDR1 SGHDT, CDR2 YYEEEE. CDR3 length equals 18 residues. V lost 1 base and J lost 5; bases outside the gene matches: 10. Complete variable domain (other parts from reference TRBV5-6 and TRBJ2-5): DAGVTQSPTHLIKTRGQQVTLRCSPKSGHDTVSWYQQALGQGPQFIFQYYEEEERQRGNFPDRFSGHQFPNYSSELNVNALLLGDSALYLCASSLRTTSGGAGETQYFGPGTRLLVL.

The chain employs TRBV7-2 and TRBJ2-1, with 16 bases aligning to TRBD2. The CDR3 sequence is 20 residues long. The V gene's germline CDR1 is SGHTA and CDR2 FQGNSA. The V gene end was trimmed by 3 bases and the J gene end by 1 base; junction bases not matched to a gene: 9. As DNA, the CDR3 is TGTGCCAGCAGCTTGTTGGGACTAGCGGGAGGGCCTGGTTCCTACAATGAGCAGTTCTTC. Protein sequence: CASSLLGLAGGPGSYNEQFF.

J is TRBJ2-7 and V is TRBV3-1, with no clear D. V lost 4 bases to trimming and J lost 1 base, with 5 bases between them. This CDR3 is built from 12 residues. CDR1 LGHDT and CDR2 YNNKEL come from the germline V gene (reference sequence). This CDR3 is CASSRVSYEQYF. The CDR3 DNA reads TGTGCCAGCAGCCGGGTGTCCTACGAGCAGTACTTC.

The chain employs TRBV15 and TRBJ2-3; D gene uncertain. The length of the CDR3 is 14 residues. Germline CDR1 reads LNHNV; CDR2 reads YYDKDF (reference sequence). V was trimmed by 1 base and J by 7 bases, leaving 12 bases between them. The CDR3 loop is CATSRAGLLNTQYF. DNA for the CDR3: TGTGCCACCAGCAGAGCAGGCCTCTTAAATACGCAGTATTTT. Full variable domain (remainder filled in from reference TRBV15 and TRBJ2-3): DAMVIQNPRYQVTQFGKPVTLSCSQTLNHNVMYWYQQKSSQAPKLLFHYYDKDFNNEADTPDNFQSRRPNTSFCFLDIRSPGLGDTAMYLCATSRAGLLNTQYFGPGTRLTVL.

In DNA, the CDR3 is TGTGCCAGCAGCCAATTCCAGGGCAATGGGGAGCTGTTTTTT. This gives the protein CASSQFQGNGELFF. The J gene is TRBJ2-2, the V gene TRBV3-1; D is possibly TRBD1 (5 bases). The CDR3 loop spans 14 amino acids. In germline, CDR1 is LGHDT, CDR2 YNNKEL (reference sequence). V lost 2 bases and J lost 8, with 12 bases in between.

This clonotype came up once. V is TRBV4-2 and J is TRBJ2-1, with D perhaps being TRBD1 or TRBD2 (6 bases each). CDR1 LGHNA and CDR2 YNFKEQ come from the germline V gene. Trimming took off 1 base at V and 5 bases at J, with 9 bases between the two ends. This CDR3 comprises 14 residues. The chain's CDR3 is CASSQAGADNEQFF. CDR3 coding DNA: TGTGCCAGCAGCCAAGCGGGGGCAGACAATGAGCAGTTCTTC.

The CDR3 DNA is TGTGCCAGCAGTGGCCCGTGGGACACTGAAGCTTTCTTT. Protein: CASSGPWDTEAFF. V usage is TRBV25-1 and J usage is TRBJ1-1, with D hard to call. CDR1 is MGHDK, CDR2 SYGVNS, per germline. The CDR3 is 13 residues long. V lost 4 bases and J 3 bases, leaving 9 bases between the germline ends.

This clonotype was seen a few times. This chain connects TRBV3-1 to TRBJ2-1; 7 positions match TRBD1. CDR3 length: 18 amino acids. Losses at the gene ends were 2 bases for V and 0 bases for J; bases not matched to a gene: 10. Germline CDR1 is LGHDT and CDR2 is YNNKEL (reference sequence). As DNA, the CDR3 is TGTGCCAGCAGCCAACCTGGATACGGACAGGCCTCCTACAATGAGCAGTTCTTC. The encoded protein is CASSQPGYGQASYNEQFF.

V is TRBV20-1 and J is TRBJ2-7; D gene unclear. The CDR3 is 13 residues long. The V gene's germline CDR1 is DFQATT and CDR2 SNEGSKA (reference sequence). V lost 1 base, J lost 0 bases, and 7 bases lay in between. The CDR3 DNA reads TGCAGTGCTAGAGGAGAGAGCTCCTACGAGCAGTACTTC. Translating gives CSARGESSYEQYF.

This clonotype was seen just once. The J gene is TRBJ2-2, the V gene TRBV15; D remains ambiguous. From germline, CDR1 is LNHNV and CDR2 YYDKDF (reference sequence). The CDR3 has 14 residues. Trimming took 5 bases from V and 2 from J, leaving 9 bases between them. In DNA, the CDR3 is TGTGCCACCAGCCGAGGTACCAACACCGGGGAGCTGTTTTTT. It is translated as CATSRGTNTGELFF. Based on the CDR3 plus reference TRBV15 and TRBJ2-2, the full variable domain is DAMVIQNPRYQVTQFGKPVTLSCSQTLNHNVMYWYQQKSSQAPKLLFHYYDKDFNNEADTPDNFQSRRPNTSFCFLDIRSPGLGDTAMYLCATSRGTNTGELFFGEGSRLTVL.

In this sample, this clonotype turned up a few times. This chain links TRBV19 with TRBJ2-1; D not resolved. Trimming took off 3 bases at V and 4 bases at J, with 16 bases between the two ends. CDR3 length: 16 amino acids. Germline V lookup: CDR1 LNHDA, CDR2 SQIVND (reference sequence). The CDR3 is CASSISQAKPYNEQFF. The CDR3 DNA is TGTGCCAGTAGTATCAGCCAGGCTAAACCTTACAATGAGCAGTTCTTC.

This clonotype was picked up a small number of times. The rearrangement joins TRBV10-3 to TRBJ1-2, with D perhaps matching TRBD1 (5 bases). Germline CDR1 ENHRY, CDR2 SYGVKD. The CDR3 covers 15 residues. V was clipped by 3 bases and J by 9 bases, with 20 bases between them. CDR3 amino acids: CAISEGDRKGHSYTF. Written as DNA, the CDR3 is TGTGCCATCAGTGAAGGGGATAGAAAGGGGCATAGCTACACCTTC.

This clonotype has more than one count but fewer than ten. The rearrangement joins TRBV19 to TRBJ1-5; 9 nucleotides match TRBD1. The germline V gene has CDR1 LNHDA and CDR2 SQIVND (reference sequence). V shed 5 bases and J 5 bases; nucleotides not matched to a gene: 7. This CDR3 has 15 amino acids. The CDR3 DNA is TGTGCCAGTAGTGCCTGGGGACAGGGTTATCAGCCCCAGCATTTT. Translating it yields CASSAWGQGYQPQHF.

With regard to this clonotype: The junction differs from germline at one of its ends, possibly a read error. The V gene is TRBV6-5, the J gene TRBJ1-4; possible D gene TRBD1, 5 bases. The CDR3 length is 14 residues. The germline V gene encodes CDR1 MNHEY and CDR2 SVGAGI. CDR3 coding DNA: TGTGCCAGCAGCCCCGCCGGGACGTCCAGAGGCGTAGTTTTT. It is translated as CASSPAGTSRGVVF.

The J gene is TRBJ2-7, the V gene TRBV11-2; D uncertain. The germline V and J ends were trimmed by 5 bases and 3 bases, with 8 bases remaining between them. This CDR3 has 12 amino acids. Germline values: CDR1 SGHAT, CDR2 FQNNGV. CDR3 residues: CASSPTDYEQYF. Here the CDR3 DNA reads TGTGCCAGCAGCCCGACGGACTACGAGCAGTACTTC.